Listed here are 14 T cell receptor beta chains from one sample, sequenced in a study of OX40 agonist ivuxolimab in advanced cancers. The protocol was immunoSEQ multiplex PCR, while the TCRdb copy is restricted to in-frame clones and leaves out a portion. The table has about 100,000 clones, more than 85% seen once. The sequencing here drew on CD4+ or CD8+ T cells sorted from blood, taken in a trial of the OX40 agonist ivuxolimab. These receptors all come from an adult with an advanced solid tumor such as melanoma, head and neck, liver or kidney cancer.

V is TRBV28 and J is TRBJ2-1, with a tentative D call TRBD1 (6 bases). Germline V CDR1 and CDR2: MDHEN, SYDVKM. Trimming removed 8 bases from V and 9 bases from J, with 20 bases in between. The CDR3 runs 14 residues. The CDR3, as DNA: TGTGCCAGCTCTATCCGGGACACAATCACTGAGCAGTTCTTC. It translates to CASSIRDTITEQFF.

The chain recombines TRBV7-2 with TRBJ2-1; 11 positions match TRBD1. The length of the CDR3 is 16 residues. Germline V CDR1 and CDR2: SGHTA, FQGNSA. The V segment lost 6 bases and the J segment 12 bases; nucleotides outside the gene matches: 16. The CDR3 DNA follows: TGTGCCAGCAGTTATCAACCGGGACAGGGGGTTTCGGGGCAGTTCTTC. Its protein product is CASSYQPGQGVSGQFF. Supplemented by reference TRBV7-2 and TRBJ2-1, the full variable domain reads GAGVSQSPSNKVTEKGKDVELRCDPISGHTALYWYRQSLGQGLEFLIYFQGNSAPDKSGLPSDRFSAERTGGSVSTLTIQRTQQEDSAVYLCASSYQPGQGVSGQFFGPGTRLTVL.

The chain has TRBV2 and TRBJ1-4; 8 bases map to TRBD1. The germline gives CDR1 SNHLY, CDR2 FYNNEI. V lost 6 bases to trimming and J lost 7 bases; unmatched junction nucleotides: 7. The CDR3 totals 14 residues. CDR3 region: CASSLDRESEKLFF. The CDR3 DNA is TGTGCCAGCAGCCTGGACAGGGAAAGTGAAAAACTGTTTTTT.

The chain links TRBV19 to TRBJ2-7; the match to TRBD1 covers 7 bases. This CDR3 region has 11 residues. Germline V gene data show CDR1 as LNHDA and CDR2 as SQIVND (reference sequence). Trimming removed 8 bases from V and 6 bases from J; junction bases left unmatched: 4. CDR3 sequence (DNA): TGTGCCAGTGGGGACAGATTCGAGCAGTACTTC. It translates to CASGDRFEQYF.

The CDR3 nucleotides are TGTGCCAGCAGCTTAGCCCTGACAGGGCTTGAGCAGTTCTTC. Its protein product is CASSLALTGLEQFF. The chain has TRBV7-2 and TRBJ2-1, with 7 bases aligning to TRBD1. With V trimmed by 0 bases and J by 9 bases, 5 bases remained unmatched. Germline values: CDR1 SGHTA, CDR2 FQGNSA. This CDR3 comprises 14 residues.

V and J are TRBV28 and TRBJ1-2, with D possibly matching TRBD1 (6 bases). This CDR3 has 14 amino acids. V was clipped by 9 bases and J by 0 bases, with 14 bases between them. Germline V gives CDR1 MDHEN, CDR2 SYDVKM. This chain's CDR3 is CASFGGRSNYGYTF. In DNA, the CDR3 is TGTGCCAGTTTCGGGGGGCGATCTAACTATGGCTACACCTTC.

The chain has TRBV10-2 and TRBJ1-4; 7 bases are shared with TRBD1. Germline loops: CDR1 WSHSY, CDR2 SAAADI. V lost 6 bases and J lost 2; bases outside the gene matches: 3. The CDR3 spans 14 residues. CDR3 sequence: CASSDRATNEKLFF. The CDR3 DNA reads TGCGCCAGCAGCGACAGGGCTACTAATGAAAAACTGTTTTTT.

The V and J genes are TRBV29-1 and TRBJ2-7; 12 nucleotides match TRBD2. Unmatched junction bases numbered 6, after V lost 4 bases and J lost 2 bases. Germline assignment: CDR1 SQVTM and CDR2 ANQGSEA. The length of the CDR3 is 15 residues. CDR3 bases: TGCAGCGTTGCCGGACTAGCGGGACCCCCCTACGAGCAGTACTTC. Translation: CSVAGLAGPPYEQYF.

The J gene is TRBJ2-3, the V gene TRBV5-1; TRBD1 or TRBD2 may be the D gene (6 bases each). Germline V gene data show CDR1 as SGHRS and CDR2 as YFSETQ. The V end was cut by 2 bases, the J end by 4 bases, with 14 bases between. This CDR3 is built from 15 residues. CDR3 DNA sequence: TGCGCCAGCAGCTTCCAGCCACGGGGGCCAGATACGCAGTATTTT. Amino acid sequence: CASSFQPRGPDTQYF. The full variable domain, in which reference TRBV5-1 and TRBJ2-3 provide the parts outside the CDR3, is KAGVTQTPRYLIKTRGQQVTLSCSPISGHRSVSWYQQTPGQGLQFLFEYFSETQRNKGNFPGRFSGRQFSNSRSEMNVSTLELGDSALYLCASSFQPRGPDTQYFGPGTRLTVL.

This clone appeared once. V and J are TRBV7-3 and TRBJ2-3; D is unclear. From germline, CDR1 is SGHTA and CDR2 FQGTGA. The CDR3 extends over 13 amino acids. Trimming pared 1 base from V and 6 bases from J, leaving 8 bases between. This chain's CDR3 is CASSLRPADTQYF. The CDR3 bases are TGTGCCAGCAGCTTAAGACCCGCCGATACGCAGTATTTT.

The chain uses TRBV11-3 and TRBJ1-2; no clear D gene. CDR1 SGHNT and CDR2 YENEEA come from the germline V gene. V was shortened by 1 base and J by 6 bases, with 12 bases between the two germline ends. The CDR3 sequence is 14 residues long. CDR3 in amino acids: CASSLGVLVNGYTF. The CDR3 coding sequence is TGTGCCAGCAGCTTAGGGGTTTTGGTGAATGGCTACACCTTC.

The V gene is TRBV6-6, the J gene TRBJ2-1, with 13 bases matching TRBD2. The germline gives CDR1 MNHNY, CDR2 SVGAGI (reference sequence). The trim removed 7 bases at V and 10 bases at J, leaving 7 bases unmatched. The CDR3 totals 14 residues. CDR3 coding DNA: TGTGCCAGCAATCCGGGACTAGCGGGACCGGAGCAGTTCTTC. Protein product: CASNPGLAGPEQFF.

CDR3 amino acids: CASSPGSSGNTIYF. The DNA for the CDR3 is TGTGCCAGCAGTCCCGGATCCTCTGGAAACACCATATATTTT. The V gene is TRBV5-6, the J gene TRBJ1-3; D uncertain. The CDR3 length is 14 residues. V lost 5 bases, J lost 0 bases, and 9 bases lay in between. Looked up from germline, CDR1 is SGHDT and CDR2 is YYEEEE.

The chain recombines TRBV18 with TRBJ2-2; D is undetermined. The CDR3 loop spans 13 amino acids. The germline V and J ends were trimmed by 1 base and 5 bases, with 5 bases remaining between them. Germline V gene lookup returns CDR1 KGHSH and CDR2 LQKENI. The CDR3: CASSPQRTGELFF. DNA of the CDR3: TGTGCCAGCTCACCACAGAGGACCGGGGAGCTGTTTTTT.